These 10 T cell receptor beta chains originate from one sample sequenced in a study of T cell responses to AZD1222 COVID-19 vaccine. Profiling relied on immunoSEQ multiplex PCR, and the TCRdb table lists in-frame clones only, not all of them. Among approximately 150,000 clones listed, 90% were seen once. The source was peripheral blood, collected 28 days after the second dose of the MenACWY control vaccine. These receptors were collected from an adult who received the MenACWY meningococcal vaccine as a control.

V usage is TRBV7-7 and J usage is TRBJ2-5; 10 bases are shared with TRBD1. CDR3 length: 15 amino acids. Unmatched junction bases numbered 1, after V lost 1 base and J lost 2 bases. The germline gives CDR1 SSHAT, CDR2 FNYEAQ (reference sequence). CDR3 amino acids: CASSLGGQGQETQYF. The CDR3 coding sequence is TGTGCCAGCAGCTTAGGGGGACAGGGGCAAGAGACCCAGTACTTC.

The chain joins TRBV4-3 to TRBJ1-2; 11 nucleotides match TRBD1. CDR3 size: 16 residues. Germline V gene sequence: CDR1 LGHNA, CDR2 YSLEER. Trimming removed 0 bases from V and 6 bases from J; junction bases left unmatched: 6. The CDR3, as DNA: TGCGCCAGCAGCCAAGATTTCGGGACAGGGGGTCATGGCTACACCTTC. This sequence encodes CASSQDFGTGGHGYTF.

The chain recombines TRBV18 with TRBJ1-2; D is unresolved. Trimming left V 2 bases short and J 2 bases short, with 9 bases between. CDR1 and CDR2 from the germline V gene are KGHSH and LQKENI. The CDR3 length is 14 residues. CDR3 residues: CASSPTGSNYGYTF. The CDR3 coding sequence is TGTGCCAGCTCACCAACGGGCTCGAACTATGGCTACACCTTC.

This sequence joins TRBV11-2 and TRBJ1-4; TRBD1 aligns across 7 bases. With 4 bases clipped from V and 3 bases from J, the junction kept 2 bases outside the gene matches. This CDR3 contains 14 residues. In germline, CDR1 is SGHAT, CDR2 FQNNGV. This CDR3 reads CASSYQGANEKLFF. The CDR3 DNA sequence: TGTGCCAGCAGCTATCAGGGGGCTAATGAAAAACTGTTTTTT.

This sequence joins TRBV6-2 or TRBV6-3 and TRBJ2-5; D remains unclear. The CDR3 is 13 amino acids. V lost 6 bases to trimming and J lost 0 bases, with 8 bases between them. Germline V gene sequence: CDR1 MNHEY, CDR2 SVGEGT. CDR3 in amino acids: CASSLEDQETQYF. The CDR3 region has the DNA TGTGCCAGCAGCCTCGAAGACCAAGAGACCCAGTACTTC.

This clone has just a few counts. The chain has TRBV7-2 and TRBJ2-7, with D maybe TRBD2 (6 bases). This CDR3 is built from 16 residues. V gave up 4 bases and J gave up 0 bases, with 16 bases separating them. Germline V gives CDR1 SGHTA, CDR2 FQGNSA. The CDR3 protein is CASSSTASASSYEQYF. In nucleotides, the CDR3 is TGTGCCAGCAGCTCGACCGCTAGCGCTAGCTCCTACGAGCAGTACTTC.

The J gene is TRBJ1-2, the V gene TRBV23-1; D is uncertain. TRBV23-1 is designated an ORF whose function remains uncertain. The CDR3 sequence is 14 residues long. Trimming pared 0 bases from V and 8 bases from J, leaving 13 bases between. CDR3 DNA sequence: TGCGCCAGCAGTCAATCGTCCCGTCCGCCGGGCTACACCTTC. Its protein is CASSQSSRPPGYTF.

This clone appeared a single time. This chain joins TRBV19 and TRBJ1-1, with D uncertain. The CDR3 has 13 residues. Germline V gene sequence: CDR1 LNHDA, CDR2 SQIVND (reference sequence). Between the trimmed V and J ends, which lost 8 bases and 5 bases, there was a span of 15 bases. CDR3 amino acids: CASVREGWTEAFF. CDR3 sequence (DNA): TGTGCCAGTGTGAGGGAGGGATGGACTGAAGCTTTCTTT.

The chain joins TRBV5-1 to TRBJ1-2, with 8 bases identical to TRBD1. V lost 0 bases and J lost 6; bases outside the gene matches: 4. This CDR3 is built from 14 residues. Per germline, CDR1 SGHRS and CDR2 YFSETQ. The CDR3: CASSLGTGSNGYTF. The CDR3 DNA reads TGCGCCAGCAGCTTGGGGACAGGGTCAAATGGCTACACCTTC.

V is TRBV19 and J is TRBJ2-6; no definite D call. CDR1 LNHDA and CDR2 SQIVND come from the germline V gene (reference sequence). The V gene lost 6 bases and the J gene lost 0 bases, with 9 bases spanning the gap. This CDR3 contains 15 residues. Here the CDR3 reads CASRPTRSGANVLTF. DNA of the CDR3: TGTGCCAGTAGACCGACTCGCTCTGGGGCCAACGTCCTGACTTTC.